Listed below are T cell receptor beta chains from one sample, sequenced in a study of beta chain features in type 1 diabetes. Method: immunoSEQ multiplex PCR; TCRdb's copy keeps in-frame clones and lacks some. The sample has about 650,000 clones, roughly 12% seen once. Material: naive CD4+ T cells from blood. Receptor source: a man aged 30-40 years with type 1 diabetes. Both conserved end residues are part of each CDR3. Each record gives: J gene, D gene, clone size, V gene, CDR3 protein, CDR3 DNA. A D gene is named only where the DNA matches it firmly. Clone size is shown for a subset of rows, as once, few, many or a class of expanded clone.

TRBJ2-1	NA	many	TRBV18	CASSPPTGRNNEQFF	TGTGCCAGCTCACCACCGACGGGACGTAACAATGAGCAGTTCTTC
TRBJ2-5	TRBD1	few	TRBV7-9	CASSLTGTGEETQYF	TGTGCCAGCAGCTTAACAGGGACAGGGGAAGAGACCCAGTACTTC
TRBJ2-3	TRBD1	NA	TRBV30	CAWSRGQDTDTQYF	TGTGCCTGGAGCAGAGGACAGGACACAGATACGCAGTATTTT
TRBJ2-2	NA	few	TRBV28	CASSPHTTGELFF	TGTGCCAGCAGTCCCCACACCACCGGGGAGCTGTTTTTT
TRBJ1-2	TRBD1	NA	TRBV11-2	CASSTGTANYGYTF	TGTGCCAGCAGCACCGGGACAGCTAACTATGGCTACACCTTC
TRBJ2-5	TRBD1	once	TRBV7-2	CASSSTGYQETQYF	TGTGCCAGCAGCTCGACAGGGTACCAAGAGACCCAGTACTTC
TRBJ1-1	TRBD1	NA	TRBV19	CASSMPGQGMNTEAFF	TGTGCCAGTAGTATGCCGGGACAGGGAATGAACACTGAAGCTTTCTTT
TRBJ2-5	NA	NA	TRBV6-6	CASSYFRDQEEYF	TGTGCCAGCAGTTACTTCCGGGACCAAGAAGAGTACTTC
TRBJ2-3	NA	few	TRBV7-9	CASSLGGQGRTDTQYF	TGTGCCAGCAGCTTAGGCGGTCAGGGTAGAACGGATACGCAGTATTTT
TRBJ2-3	NA	NA	TRBV27	CASSSFFTDTQYF	TGTGCCAGCAGTAGCTTCTTCACAGATACGCAGTATTTT
TRBJ1-1	TRBD1	NA	TRBV6-5	CASRKAGGAFF	TGTGCCAGCAGGAAAGCAGGGGGTGCTTTCTTT
TRBJ2-7	NA	few	TRBV11-2	CASSATLGGGEQYF	TGTGCCAGCAGCGCCACTCTTGGGGGCGGCGAGCAGTACTTC
TRBJ2-3	NA	NA	TRBV7-3	CASSPNGGSATQYF	TGTGCCAGCAGCCCCAACGGCGGATCAGCTACGCAGTATTTT
TRBJ2-5	NA	NA	TRBV6-6	CASSYSGQGVETQYF	TGTGCCAGCAGTTACTCGGGCCAGGGAGTGGAGACCCAGTACTTC
TRBJ1-4	NA	few	TRBV29-1	CSVVVIGTNEKLFF	TGCAGCGTCGTGGTCATCGGAACTAATGAAAAACTGTTTTTT
TRBJ2-1	NA	NA	TRBV7-2	CASSFRSGDNEQFF	TGTGCCAGCAGCTTCAGGTCCGGGGACAATGAGCAGTTCTTC
TRBJ1-6	TRBD1	NA	TRBV6-1	CASTATGEYNSPLHF	TGTGCCAGCACCGCGACAGGGGAGTATAATTCACCCCTCCACTTT
TRBJ2-2	TRBD1	NA	TRBV7-2	CASSHRQGRTGELFF	TGTGCCAGCAGCCACAGACAGGGAAGAACCGGGGAGCTGTTTTTT
TRBJ2-5	NA	NA	TRBV11-3	CASSPQAGTETQYF	TGTGCCAGCAGCCCCCAAGCAGGGACTGAGACCCAGTACTTC
TRBJ1-2	NA	once	TRBV27	CASSSEGGRYGYTF	TGTGCCAGCAGTTCCGAGGGGGGTAGGTATGGCTACACCTTC
TRBJ2-2	NA	few	TRBV5-1	CASSTPDGNTGELFF	TGCGCCAGCAGCACTCCGGACGGGAACACCGGGGAGCTGTTTTTT
TRBJ1-5	NA	NA	TRBV11-2	CASSLAGERYQPQHF	TGTGCCAGCAGCTTAGCGGGGGAAAGGTATCAGCCCCAGCATTTT
TRBJ1-2	NA	few	TRBV14	CASSQGPITYF	TGTGCCAGCAGCCAAGGGCCCATTACATACTTC
TRBJ1-5	NA	NA	TRBV7-2	CASNQGNPNQPQHF	TGTGCCAGCAACCAGGGCAACCCAAATCAGCCCCAGCATTTT
TRBJ2-7	NA	NA	TRBV7-2	CASSALNAYEQYF	TGTGCCAGCAGCGCCCTAAATGCCTACGAGCAGTACTTC
TRBJ2-2	NA	few	TRBV5-1	CASSFSGETGELFF	TGCGCCAGCAGCTTCTCGGGTGAAACCGGGGAGCTGTTTTTT
TRBJ2-6	NA	NA	TRBV6-5	CASKLESGANVLTF	TGTGCCAGCAAGTTGGAATCTGGGGCCAACGTCCTGACTTTC
TRBJ1-2	NA	few	TRBV29-1	CSVEDRRRKFYGYTF	TGCAGCGTTGAAGATCGCCGCAGGAAATTCTATGGCTACACCTTC
TRBJ1-5	NA	NA	TRBV6-6	CASSYGANQPQHF	TGTGCCAGCAGTTACGGGGCGAATCAGCCCCAGCATTTT
TRBJ2-7	NA	few	TRBV29-1	CSVQVRGTYEQYF	TGCAGCGTACAGGTCCGGGGTACCTACGAGCAGTACTTC
TRBJ2-5	TRBD2	NA	TRBV28	CASSYSGAETQYF	TGTGCCAGCAGTTATAGCGGGGCCGAGACCCAGTACTTC
TRBJ2-1	NA	NA	TRBV28	CASREDSYYNEQFF	TGTGCCAGCAGGGAGGACAGTTACTACAATGAGCAGTTCTTC
TRBJ2-3	NA	once	TRBV27	CASSLSRGDTQYF	TGTGCCAGCAGTTTATCACGGGGGGATACGCAGTATTTT
TRBJ1-4	NA	once	TRBV2	CASSDDEKLFF	TGTGCCAGCAGTGACGATGAAAAACTGTTTTTT
TRBJ2-2	NA	few	TRBV7-2	CASSPGGELFF	TGTGCCAGCAGCCCCGGCGGGGAGCTGTTTTTT
TRBJ2-2	NA	few	TRBV4-3	CASSPLERGATGELFF	TGCGCCAGCAGCCCCCTCGAAAGGGGAGCAACCGGGGAGCTGTTTTTT
TRBJ2-1	NA	NA	TRBV19	CASSIDKISYNEQFF	TGTGCCAGTAGTATAGACAAGATCTCCTACAATGAGCAGTTCTTC
TRBJ1-4	TRBD1	few	TRBV10-3	CATGTGGDEKLFF	TGTGCCACCGGGACAGGGGGCGATGAAAAACTGTTTTTT
TRBJ2-2	NA	few	TRBV7-2	CASSLDQGFRLYGELFF	TGTGCCAGCAGCTTAGATCAGGGATTCAGGCTTTACGGGGAGCTGTTTTTT
TRBJ2-3	NA	NA	TRBV19	CASSIYRAADTQYF	TGTGCCAGTAGTATCTACAGGGCCGCAGATACGCAGTATTTT
TRBJ2-1	NA	NA	TRBV2	CASSDGGRGYNEQFF	TGTGCCAGCAGTGACGGGGGCCGGGGGTACAATGAGCAGTTCTTC
TRBJ2-7	TRBD1	NA	TRBV5-1	CASRDRVGASYEQYF	TGCGCCAGCAGGGACAGGGTCGGTGCATCCTACGAGCAGTACTTC
TRBJ2-7	TRBD1	few	TRBV29-1	CSVRDRDSYEQYF	TGCAGCGTTAGGGACAGGGACTCCTACGAGCAGTACTTC
TRBJ2-3	TRBD2	NA	TRBV27	CASSLSKGLAGTDTQYF	TGTGCCAGCAGTTTATCGAAGGGACTAGCGGGGACAGATACGCAGTATTTT
TRBJ1-1	NA	few	TRBV14	CASSQDRGFLAPNTEAFF	TGTGCCAGCAGCCAAGATAGAGGGTTTTTGGCCCCGAACACTGAAGCTTTCTTT
TRBJ2-7	NA	few	TRBV14	CASSQGYGTYEQYF	TGTGCCAGCAGCCAAGGATACGGGACCTACGAGCAGTACTTC
TRBJ2-5	NA	NA	TRBV4-1	CASSQGDVQETQYF	TGCGCCAGCAGCCAAGGGGACGTCCAAGAGACCCAGTACTTC
TRBJ2-2	NA	NA	TRBV5-1	CASSPRQVGNTGELFF	TGCGCCAGCAGCCCTAGACAGGTGGGGAACACCGGGGAGCTGTTTTTT
TRBJ1-2	TRBD1	few	TRBV29-1	CSARGSAGYTF	TGCAGCGCCAGGGGGTCGGCTGGCTACACCTTC
TRBJ2-7	TRBD1	NA	TRBV5-1	CASSLGQDEQYF	TGCGCCAGCAGCTTAGGACAGGACGAGCAGTACTTC
TRBJ1-1	NA	few	TRBV18	CASSPEGGTEAFF	TGTGCCAGCTCACCTGAGGGGGGGACTGAAGCTTTCTTT
TRBJ2-1	NA	NA	TRBV5-1	CASSSYYNEQFF	TGCGCCAGCAGCTCCTACTACAATGAGCAGTTCTTC
TRBJ1-2	NA	NA	TRBV28	CASSEGSGSYGYTF	TGTGCCAGCAGCGAAGGTTCAGGGTCCTATGGCTACACCTTC
TRBJ2-7	NA	few	TRBV29-1	CSVEKQAKMGSYEQYF	TGCAGCGTTGAAAAACAGGCGAAAATGGGCTCCTACGAGCAGTACTTC
TRBJ1-1	TRBD1	NA	TRBV7-2	CASSPRQGMNTEAFF	TGTGCCAGCAGCCCACGACAGGGGATGAACACTGAAGCTTTCTTT